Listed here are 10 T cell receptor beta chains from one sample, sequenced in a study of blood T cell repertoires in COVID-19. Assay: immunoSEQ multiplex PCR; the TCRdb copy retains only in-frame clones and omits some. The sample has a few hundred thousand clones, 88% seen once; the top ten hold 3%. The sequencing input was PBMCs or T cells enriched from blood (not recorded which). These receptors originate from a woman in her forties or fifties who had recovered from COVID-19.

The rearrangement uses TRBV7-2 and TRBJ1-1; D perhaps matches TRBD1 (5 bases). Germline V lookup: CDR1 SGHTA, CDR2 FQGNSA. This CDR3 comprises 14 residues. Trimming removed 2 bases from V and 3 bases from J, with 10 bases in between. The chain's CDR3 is CASSLWGGDTEAFF. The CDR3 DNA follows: TGTGCCAGCAGCTTATGGGGCGGGGACACTGAAGCTTTCTTT. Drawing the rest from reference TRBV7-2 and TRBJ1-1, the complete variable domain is GAGVSQSPSNKVTEKGKDVELRCDPISGHTALYWYRQSLGQGLEFLIYFQGNSAPDKSGLPSDRFSAERTGGSVSTLTIQRTQQEDSAVYLCASSLWGGDTEAFFGQGTRLTVV.

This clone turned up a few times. The CDR3 here is CASSLDGQQNTEAFF. CDR3 DNA sequence: TGTGCCAGCAGCTTAGATGGACAGCAGAACACTGAAGCTTTCTTT. This sequence joins TRBV7-2 and TRBJ1-1; TRBD1 is a possible D gene (6 bases). Germline CDR1 is SGHTA and CDR2 is FQGNSA. The CDR3 is 15 amino acids. V lost 1 base, J lost 1 base, and 10 bases lay in between.

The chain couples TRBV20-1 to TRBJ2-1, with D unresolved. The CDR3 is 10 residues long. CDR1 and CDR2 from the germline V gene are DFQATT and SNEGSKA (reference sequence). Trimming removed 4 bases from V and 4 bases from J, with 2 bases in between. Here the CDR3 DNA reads TGCAGTGCTACTTACAATGAGCAGTTCTTC. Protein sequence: CSATYNEQFF.

CDR3 in amino acids: CASSYSQGKDIQYF. As DNA, the CDR3 is TGTGCCAGCAGTTATAGTCAGGGGAAAGACATTCAGTACTTC. The rearrangement joins TRBV6-5 to TRBJ2-4; D perhaps matches TRBD1 (6 bases). V lost 3 bases, J lost 8 bases, and 14 bases lay in between. The CDR3 is made up of 14 amino acids. In germline, CDR1 is MNHEY, CDR2 SVGAGI.

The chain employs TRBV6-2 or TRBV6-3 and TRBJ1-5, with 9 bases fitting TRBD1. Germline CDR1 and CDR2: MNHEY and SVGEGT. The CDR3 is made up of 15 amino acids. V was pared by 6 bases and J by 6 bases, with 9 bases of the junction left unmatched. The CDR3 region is CASSDGQGRRQPQHF. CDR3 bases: TGTGCCAGCAGCGACGGACAGGGGAGACGTCAGCCCCAGCATTTT.

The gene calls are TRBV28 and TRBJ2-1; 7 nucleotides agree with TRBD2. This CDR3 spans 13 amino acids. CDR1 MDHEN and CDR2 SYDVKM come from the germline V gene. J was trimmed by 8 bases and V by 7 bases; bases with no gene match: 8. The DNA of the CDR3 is TGTGCCAGCAACTTGCTAGCGGCAGATGAGCAGTTCTTC. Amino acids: CASNLLAADEQFF.

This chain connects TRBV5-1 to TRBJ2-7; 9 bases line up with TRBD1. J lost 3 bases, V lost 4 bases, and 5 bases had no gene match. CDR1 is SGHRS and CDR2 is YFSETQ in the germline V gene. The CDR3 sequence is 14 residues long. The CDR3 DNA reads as TGCGCCAGCAGCGTGGGGACAGGGCTCTACGAGCAGTACTTC. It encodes CASSVGTGLYEQYF.

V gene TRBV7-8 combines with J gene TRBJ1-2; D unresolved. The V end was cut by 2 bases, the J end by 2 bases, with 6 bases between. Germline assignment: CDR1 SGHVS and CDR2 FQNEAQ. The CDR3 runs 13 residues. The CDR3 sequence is CASSLRQNYGYTF. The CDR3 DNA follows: TGTGCCAGCAGCTTACGTCAGAACTATGGCTACACCTTC.

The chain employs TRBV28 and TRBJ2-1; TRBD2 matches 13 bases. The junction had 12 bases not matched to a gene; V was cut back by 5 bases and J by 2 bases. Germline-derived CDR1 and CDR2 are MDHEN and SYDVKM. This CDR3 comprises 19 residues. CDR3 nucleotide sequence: TGTGCCAGCAGTCGACCGGGACTAGCGGGGAAGACCGCCTACAATGAGCAGTTCTTC. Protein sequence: CASSRPGLAGKTAYNEQFF.

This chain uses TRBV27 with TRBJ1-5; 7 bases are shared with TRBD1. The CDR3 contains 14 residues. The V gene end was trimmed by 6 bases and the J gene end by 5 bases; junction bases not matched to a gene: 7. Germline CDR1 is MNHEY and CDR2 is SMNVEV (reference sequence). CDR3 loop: CASSPRTGYQPQHF. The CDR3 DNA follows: TGTGCCAGCAGCCCTAGGACAGGTTATCAGCCCCAGCATTTT.